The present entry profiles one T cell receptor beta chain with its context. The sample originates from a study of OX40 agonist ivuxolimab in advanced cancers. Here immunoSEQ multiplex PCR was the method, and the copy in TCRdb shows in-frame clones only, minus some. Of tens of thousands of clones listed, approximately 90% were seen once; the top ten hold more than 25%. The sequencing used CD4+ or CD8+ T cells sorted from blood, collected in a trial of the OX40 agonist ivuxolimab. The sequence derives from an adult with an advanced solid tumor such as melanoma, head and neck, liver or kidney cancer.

The CDR3 DNA sequence: TGTGCCAGCAGCTTTCGGGGGGTTTCCTACAATGAGCAGTTCTTC. Residues: CASSFRGVSYNEQFF. This chain joins TRBV7-9 and TRBJ2-1; 7 bases are shared with TRBD2. The trim removed 3 bases at V and 1 base at J, leaving 3 bases unmatched. The CDR3 extends over 15 amino acids. Germline CDR1 and CDR2: SEHNR and FQNEAQ (reference sequence).